A selection of T cell receptor beta chains follows, all from one sample in a study of blood T cell repertoires in COVID-19. TCRdb keeps only in-frame clones here, not all; method: immunoSEQ multiplex PCR. The sample has some 350,000 clones; less than 90% are singletons. Sequencing input: PBMCs or T cells enriched from blood (not recorded which). The receptors stem from a woman between 25 and 40 years old who had recovered from COVID-19. Each CDR3 is given with its conserved first and last residue. A D gene is named only where the DNA matches it firmly.

D,V,CDR3
.,TRBV3-1/TRBV3-2,CASSQEGGRKTQYF
TRBD2,TRBV5-1,CASSLPLPGLAVVQETQYF
.,TRBV21-1,CASSFPRDRGQFEQPDTQYF
TRBD1,TRBV27,CASSTGAANYGYTF
TRBD1,TRBV9,CASSAAGGTEAFF
TRBD2,TRBV4-1,CASSPIKLASNTGELFF
TRBD2,TRBV19,CASRGGTSRDTQYF
.,TRBV19,CASSRTGLNSYEQYF
.,TRBV4-1,CASSQALSWRGTEAFF
.,TRBV5-1,CASSIESSGNTIYF
.,TRBV28,CASRIKTEELFF
.,TRBV20-1,CSASIHSLGPDTQYF
TRBD2,TRBV13,CASSLRTSGGKKETQYF
.,TRBV7-3,CASSPSGGTQGLGTEAFF
.,TRBV27,CASRQVNTEAFF
.,TRBV7-2,CASSHGGQGISPLHF
TRBD1,TRBV19,CASTEGAGGTGELFF
.,TRBV5-1,CASSSTGFYEKLFF
TRBD2,TRBV27,CASSVQLAGGPGELFF
.,TRBV12-3/TRBV12-4,CASRDAGTEAFF
.,TRBV7-6,CASSLGQLNTEAFF
.,TRBV5-1,CASSLQATSYNEQFF
.,TRBV7-9,CASSPDSGGPETQYF
.,TRBV5-1,CASSLRVGPEDEQYF
TRBD1,TRBV2,CASRYTGGNQPQHF
.,TRBV4-1,CASSKRIQETQYF
TRBD2,TRBV18,CASSPGLAGGKDTQYF
.,TRBV7-3,CASSQAGTGNTIYF
.,TRBV7-2,CASSLTGTSNTGELFF
.,TRBV2,CASRLQGNEKLFF
TRBD2,TRBV18,CASSPPPGGETQYF
TRBD1,TRBV10-3,CAISDGGTGSYEQYF
.,TRBV10-3,CAISEADEQPQHF
TRBD1,TRBV9,CASSVGKGGQLYGYTF
.,TRBV29-1,CSVGAGEIETQYF
TRBD1,TRBV28,CASSRQGTSNQPQHF
TRBD1,TRBV6-5,CASSLQGVRTEAFF
TRBD1,TRBV7-9,CASSSTDRDRNQYF
TRBD2,TRBV11-2,CASSALAGGLGEQYF
TRBD1,TRBV5-1,CASSSEPGQGLNTEAFF
TRBD2,TRBV11-1,CASSLERGSSYEQYF
.,TRBV12-5,CASGFSPTSDNSPLHF
TRBD2,TRBV7-7,CASSLASGRSYEQYF
TRBD2,TRBV6-5,CASTSSGRYNEQFF
.,TRBV7-2,CASSLLGAPSPGELFF